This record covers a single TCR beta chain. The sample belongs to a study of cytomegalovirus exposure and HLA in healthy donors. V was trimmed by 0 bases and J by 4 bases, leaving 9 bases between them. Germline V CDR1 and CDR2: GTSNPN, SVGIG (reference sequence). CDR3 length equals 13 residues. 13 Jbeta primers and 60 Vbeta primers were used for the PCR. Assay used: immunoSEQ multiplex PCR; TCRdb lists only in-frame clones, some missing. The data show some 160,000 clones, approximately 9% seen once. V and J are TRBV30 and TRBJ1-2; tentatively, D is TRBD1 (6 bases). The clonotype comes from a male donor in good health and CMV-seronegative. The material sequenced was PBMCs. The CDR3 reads CAWSVRGTYGYTF. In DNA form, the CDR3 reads TGTGCCTGGAGTGTCAGGGGTACCTATGGCTACACCTTC.